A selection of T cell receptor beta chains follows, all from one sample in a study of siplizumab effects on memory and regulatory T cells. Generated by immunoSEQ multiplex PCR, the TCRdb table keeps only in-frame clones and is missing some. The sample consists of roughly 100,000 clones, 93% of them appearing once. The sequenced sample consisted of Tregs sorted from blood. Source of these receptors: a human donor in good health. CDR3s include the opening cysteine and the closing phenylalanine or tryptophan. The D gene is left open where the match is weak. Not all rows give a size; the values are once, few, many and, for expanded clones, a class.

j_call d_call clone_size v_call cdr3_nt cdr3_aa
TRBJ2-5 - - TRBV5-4 TGTGCCAGCAGCCCCTCGGAGGGGCTGGGGACCCAGTACTTC CASSPSEGLGTQYF
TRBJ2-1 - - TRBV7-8 TGTGCCAGCAGCTTAGCCGGGACAACTTACAATGAGCAGTTCTTC CASSLAGTTYNEQFF
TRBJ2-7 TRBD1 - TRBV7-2 TGTGCCAGCAGCAAACGACAGGGGGCGCGGGGCGAGCAGTACTTC CASSKRQGARGEQYF
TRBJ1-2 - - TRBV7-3 TGTGCCACTAGAAGCGGCTACACCTTC CATRSGYTF
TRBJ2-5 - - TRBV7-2 TGTGCCAGCAGCTTCGCCTCCCAGGGGCCTTGGGAGACCCAGTACTTC CASSFASQGPWETQYF
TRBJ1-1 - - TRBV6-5 TGTGCCAGCAGTGACGGGCCCCCGGACACTGAAGCTTTCTTT CASSDGPPDTEAFF
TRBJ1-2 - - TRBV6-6 TGTGCCAGCAGTTACTCGAGGACAGTAGCTAACTATGGCTACACCTTC CASSYSRTVANYGYTF
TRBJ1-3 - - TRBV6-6 TGTGCCAGCAGCCCCGCGAGGCTCAGCTCTGGAAACACCATATATTTT CASSPARLSSGNTIYF
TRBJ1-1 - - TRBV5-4 TGTGCCAGCAGCTTCGGAATGGGGAACACTGAAGCTTTCTTT CASSFGMGNTEAFF
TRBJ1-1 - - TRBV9 TGTGCCAGCAGCCCAGAAGCAGGGTTCCGTGAGGCTTTCTTT CASSPEAGFREAFF
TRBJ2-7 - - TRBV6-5 TGTGCCAGCAGTTACGTCGGAGGAGGCTACGAGCAGTACTTC CASSYVGGGYEQYF
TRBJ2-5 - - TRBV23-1 TGCGCCAGCAGAGGGCCGAACCAAGAGACCCAGTACTTC CASRGPNQETQYF
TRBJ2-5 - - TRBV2 TGTGCCAGCAGTTTCACAACCCTCCAAGAGACCCAGTACTTC CASSFTTLQETQYF
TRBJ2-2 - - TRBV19 TGTGCCAGTAGTATTTTCACCGGGGAGCTGTTTTTT CASSIFTGELFF
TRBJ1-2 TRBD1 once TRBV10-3 TGTGCCATCAGTGACCTGACAGGGGGGGACTATGGCTACACCTTC CAISDLTGGDYGYTF
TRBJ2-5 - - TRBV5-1 TGCGCCAGCAGCTTGGCCCCTGGAGAGACCCAGTACTTC CASSLAPGETQYF
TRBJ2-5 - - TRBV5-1 TGCGCCAGCAGCTTGGTGGCAGAAGAGACCCAGTACTTC CASSLVAEETQYF
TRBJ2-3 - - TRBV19 TGTGCCAGTAGTAATGTCGGGACTAGCACAGATACGCAGTATTTT CASSNVGTSTDTQYF
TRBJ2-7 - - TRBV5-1 TGCGCCAGCAGCTGGGACAATTACTACGAGCAGTACTTC CASSWDNYYEQYF
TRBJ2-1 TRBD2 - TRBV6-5 TGTGCCAGCAGTTACGCGGCGGGAGGAGGCAATGAGCAGTTCTTC CASSYAAGGGNEQFF
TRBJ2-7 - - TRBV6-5 TGTGCCAGCAGACGACGTTCAGCCGCCGGCGAGCAGTACTTC CASRRRSAAGEQYF
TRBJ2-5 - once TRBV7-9 TGTGCCAGCAGCTTAGCTGGACTTCGGAGGAGGGAGACCCAGTACTTC CASSLAGLRRRETQYF
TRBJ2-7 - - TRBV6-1 TGTGCCAGCTGCCACCGGGTCGACAGCTACGAGCAGTACTTC CASCHRVDSYEQYF
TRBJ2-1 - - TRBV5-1 TGCGCCAGCAGCTCTCATACGGGCGATGAGCAGTTCTTC CASSSHTGDEQFF
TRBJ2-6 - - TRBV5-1 TGCGCCAGCAGCTTGTCCTCTGGGGCCAACGTCCTGACTTTC CASSLSSGANVLTF
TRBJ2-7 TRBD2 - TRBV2 TGTGCCAGCAGCGGGCGGGAGGGTTACGAGCAGTACTTC CASSGREGYEQYF
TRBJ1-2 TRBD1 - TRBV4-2 TGTGCCAGCAGCCAAGCAGGGGGCCACTATGGCTACACCTTC CASSQAGGHYGYTF
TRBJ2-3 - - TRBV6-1 TGTGCCAGCAGGGGGTTGCTCACAGATACGCAGTATTTT CASRGLLTDTQYF
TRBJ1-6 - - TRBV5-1 TGCGCCAGCAGCTTGGAGGGATCGAGTAATTCACCCCTCCACTTT CASSLEGSSNSPLHF
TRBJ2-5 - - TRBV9 TGTGCCAGCAGCGTAGACCCTGGAGGGCACCAAGAGACCCAGTACTTC CASSVDPGGHQETQYF
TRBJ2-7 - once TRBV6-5 TGTGCCAGCAGTACAACAGGGTTCTACGAGCAGTACTTC CASSTTGFYEQYF
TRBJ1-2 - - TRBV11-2 TGTGCCAGCAGCGCGGGCGGAGGCTACACCTTC CASSAGGGYTF
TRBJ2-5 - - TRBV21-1 TGTGCCAGCAGCACATGGAAGGGATCGGGGACCCAGTACTTC CASSTWKGSGTQYF
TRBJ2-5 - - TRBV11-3 TGTGCCAGCAGCTTCGGGCGCCTACAAGAGACCCAGTACTTC CASSFGRLQETQYF
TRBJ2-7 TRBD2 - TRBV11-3 TGTGCCAGCAGCTTAGGGGGACTAGCGGACTACGAGCAGTACTTC CASSLGGLADYEQYF
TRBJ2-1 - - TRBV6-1 TGTGCCAGCAGGACTAACTCCTACAATGAGCAGTTCTTC CASRTNSYNEQFF
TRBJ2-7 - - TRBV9 TGTGCCAGCAGCGTAGATACAGGTTACTTCAGCGAGCAGTACTTC CASSVDTGYFSEQYF
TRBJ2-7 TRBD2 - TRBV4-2 TGTGCCAGCAGCCAGGGTAGCGGGAGAGGCTACGAGCAGTACTTC CASSQGSGRGYEQYF
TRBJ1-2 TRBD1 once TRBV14 TGTGCCAGCAGCCAAGGGGGCGGGACAGGGATCTATGGCTACACCTTC CASSQGGGTGIYGYTF
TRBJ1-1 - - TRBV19 TGTGCCAGTAAAGACAGAATGAACACTGAAGCTTTCTTT CASKDRMNTEAFF
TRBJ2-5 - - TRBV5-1 TGCGCCAGCAGCTTGTATCAGTCGTACCAAGAGACCCAGTACTTC CASSLYQSYQETQYF
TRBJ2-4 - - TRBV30 TGTGCCTGGAGTGAAGCCCCCTCCGAAGGCATTCAGTACTTC CAWSEAPSEGIQYF
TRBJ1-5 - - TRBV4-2 TGTGCCAGCAGCCAAGGAGTTCGTGGTCAGCCCCAGCATTTT CASSQGVRGQPQHF
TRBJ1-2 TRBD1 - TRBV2 TGTGCCAGCAGTTCTCCAACAGGGGCGACGCGTCGCTATGGCTACACCTTC CASSSPTGATRRYGYTF
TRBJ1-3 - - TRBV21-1 TGTGCCAGCAGCGATTCTTTCAACGGGTATCATACTGGAAACACCATATATTTT CASSDSFNGYHTGNTIYF
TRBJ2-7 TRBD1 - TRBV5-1 TGCGCCAGCAGCTTAATCGGCGGACAGGTCGTAACCTACGAGCAGTACTTC CASSLIGGQVVTYEQYF
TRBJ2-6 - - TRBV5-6 TGTGCCAGCAGCTTGGCCTGGAGCTCTGGGGCCAACGTCCTGACTTTC CASSLAWSSGANVLTF
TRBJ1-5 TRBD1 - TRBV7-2 TGTGCCAGCAGCTTAAGGACAGGACCGGATCAGCCCCAGCATTTT CASSLRTGPDQPQHF
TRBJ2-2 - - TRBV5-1 TGCGCCAGCAGAAGCAGTGCGACCGGGGAGCTGTTTTTT CASRSSATGELFF
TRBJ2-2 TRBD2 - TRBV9 TGTGCCAGCAGCCCCCTGGGAGCGGGAGCTAACACCGGGGAGCTGTTTTTT CASSPLGAGANTGELFF
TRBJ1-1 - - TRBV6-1 TGTGCCAGCAGTGAGATAAGGGGCAGAGCTTTCTTT CASSEIRGRAFF
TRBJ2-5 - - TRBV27 TGTGCCAGCAGTCCAGGGACCCACGGGGAGACCCAGTACTTC CASSPGTHGETQYF
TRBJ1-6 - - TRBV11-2 TGTGCCAGCAGCTTAGGGGGTCCTAATTCACCCCTCCACTTT CASSLGGPNSPLHF